This T cell receptor (beta chain) was profiled in a study of T cell clonotyping in hematopoietic cell transplantation. Whole-study context: Cytoreduction preceded collection of pretransplant recipient samples.

Time point: recipient sample about 28 days before transplant, after cytoreduction. Profiling relied on immunoSEQ multiplex PCR, and the TCRdb table lists in-frame clones only, not all of them. The sample lists tens of thousands of clones; roughly 85% were seen once. The CDR3 runs to 16 residues. From germline, CDR1 is SGHVS and CDR2 FNYEAQ. V shed 1 base, J shed 2 bases, and the junction held 3 bases outside the gene matches. The sequence was collected from a man aged 55 to 70 with acute myeloid leukemia. Some clones in this sample may be carry-over from other donors' samples. The sample here was peripheral blood mononuclear cells, taken before stem cell transplant. This chain connects TRBV7-6 to TRBJ2-7; TRBD1 agrees at 12 bases. The CDR3 DNA reads as TGTGCCAGCAGCTTAGTGGGGACAGGGGGCACCTACGAGCAGTACTTC. This encodes CASSLVGTGGTYEQYF. The full variable domain, completed using reference TRBV7-6 and TRBJ2-7, is GAGVSQSPRYKVTKRGQDVALRCDPISGHVSLYWYRQALGQGPEFLTYFNYEAQQDKSGLPNDRFSAERPEGSISTLTIQRTEQRDSAMYRCASSLVGTGGTYEQYFGPGTRLTVT.